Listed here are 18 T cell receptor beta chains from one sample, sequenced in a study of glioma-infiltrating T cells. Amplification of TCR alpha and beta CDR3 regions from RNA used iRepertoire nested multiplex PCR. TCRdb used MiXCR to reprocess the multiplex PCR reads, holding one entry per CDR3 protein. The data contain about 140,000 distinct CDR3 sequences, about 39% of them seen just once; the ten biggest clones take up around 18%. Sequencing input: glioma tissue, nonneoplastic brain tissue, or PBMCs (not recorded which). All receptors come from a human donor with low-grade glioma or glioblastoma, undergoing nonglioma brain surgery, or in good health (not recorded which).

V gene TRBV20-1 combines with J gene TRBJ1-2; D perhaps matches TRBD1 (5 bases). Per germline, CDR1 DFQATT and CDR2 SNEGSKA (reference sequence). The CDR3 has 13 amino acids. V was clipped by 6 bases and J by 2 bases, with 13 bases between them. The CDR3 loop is CSASATVNYGYTF. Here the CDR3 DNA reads TGCAGTGCGAGCGCGACAGTGAACTATGGCTACACCTTC.

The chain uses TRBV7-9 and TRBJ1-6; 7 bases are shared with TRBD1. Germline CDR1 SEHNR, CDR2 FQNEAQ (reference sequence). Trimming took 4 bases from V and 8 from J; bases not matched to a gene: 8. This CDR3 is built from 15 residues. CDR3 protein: CASSSSTGRYSPLHF. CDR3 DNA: TGTGCCAGCAGCTCGTCGACAGGGAGGTATTCACCCCTCCACTTT.

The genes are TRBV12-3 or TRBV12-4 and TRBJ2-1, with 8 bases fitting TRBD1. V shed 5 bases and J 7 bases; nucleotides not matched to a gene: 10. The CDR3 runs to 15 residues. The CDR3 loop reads CASSTTGVTGNEQFF. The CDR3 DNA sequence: TGTGCCAGCAGTACGACAGGGGTAACTGGGAATGAGCAGTTCTTC.

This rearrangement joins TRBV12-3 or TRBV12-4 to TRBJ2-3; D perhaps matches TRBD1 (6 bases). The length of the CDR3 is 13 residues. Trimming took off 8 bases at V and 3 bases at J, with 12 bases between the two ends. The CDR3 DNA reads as TGTGCCAGCGGTCCAGGGGTTACAGATACGCAGTATTTT. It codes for CASGPGVTDTQYF.

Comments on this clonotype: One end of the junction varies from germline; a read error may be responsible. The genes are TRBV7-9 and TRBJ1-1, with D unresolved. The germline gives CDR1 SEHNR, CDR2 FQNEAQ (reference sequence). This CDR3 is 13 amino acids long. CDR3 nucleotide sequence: TGTGCCGGCAGCCTAACCCCCCAAACTGAAGCTTTCTTT. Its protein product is CAGSLTPQTEAFF. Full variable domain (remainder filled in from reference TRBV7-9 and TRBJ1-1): DTGVSQNPRHKITKRGQNVTFRCDPISEHNRLYWYRQTLGQGPEFLTYFQNEAQLEKSRLLSDRFSAERPKGSFSTLEIQRTEQGDSAMYLCAGSLTPQTEAFFGQGTRLTVV.

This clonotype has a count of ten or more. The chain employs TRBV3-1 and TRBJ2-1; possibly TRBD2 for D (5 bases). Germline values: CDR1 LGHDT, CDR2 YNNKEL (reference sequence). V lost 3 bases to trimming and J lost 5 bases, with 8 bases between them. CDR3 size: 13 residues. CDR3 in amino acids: CASSQGADNEQFF. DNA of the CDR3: TGTGCCAGCAGCCAGGGAGCGGACAATGAGCAGTTCTTC.

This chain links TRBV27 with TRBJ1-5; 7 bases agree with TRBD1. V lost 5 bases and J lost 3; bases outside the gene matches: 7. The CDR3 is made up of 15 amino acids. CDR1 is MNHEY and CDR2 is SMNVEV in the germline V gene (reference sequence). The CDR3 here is CASSAGTDNNQPQHF. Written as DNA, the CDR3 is TGTGCCAGCAGTGCCGGGACAGATAACAATCAGCCCCAGCATTTT.

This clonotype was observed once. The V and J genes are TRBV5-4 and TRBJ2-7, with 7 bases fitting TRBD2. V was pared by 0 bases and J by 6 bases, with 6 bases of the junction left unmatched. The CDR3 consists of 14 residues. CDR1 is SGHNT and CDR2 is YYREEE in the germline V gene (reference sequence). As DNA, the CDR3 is TGTGCCAGCAGCTTGGGGGGGACGGGGGGCGAGCAGTACTTC. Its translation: CASSLGGTGGEQYF. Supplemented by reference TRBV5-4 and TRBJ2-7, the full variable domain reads ETGVTQSPTHLIKTRGQQVTLRCSSQSGHNTVSWYQQALGQGPQFIFQYYREEENGRGNFPPRFSGLQFPNYSSELNVNALELDDSALYLCASSLGGTGGEQYFGPGTRLTVT.

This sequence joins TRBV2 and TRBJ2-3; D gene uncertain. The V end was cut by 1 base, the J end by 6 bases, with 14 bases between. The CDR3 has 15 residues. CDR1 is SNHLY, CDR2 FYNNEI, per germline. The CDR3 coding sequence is TGTGCCAGCAGTGAAGACCCCGACCCGCGGGATACGCAGTATTTT. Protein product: CASSEDPDPRDTQYF.

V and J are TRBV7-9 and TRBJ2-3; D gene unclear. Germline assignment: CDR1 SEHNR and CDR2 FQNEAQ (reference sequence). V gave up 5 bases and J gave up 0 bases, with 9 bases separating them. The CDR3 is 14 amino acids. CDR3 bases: TGTGCCAGCAGCCCCACGAGTAGCACAGATACGCAGTATTTT. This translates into CASSPTSSTDTQYF.

The CDR3 loop is CASSGAGVGETQYF. CDR3 sequence (DNA): TGTGCCAGCAGTGGAGCGGGAGTGGGAGAGACCCAGTACTTC. V is TRBV6-1 and J is TRBJ2-5; 8 bases are a match to TRBD2. The CDR3 totals 14 residues. CDR1 and CDR2 from the germline V gene are MNHNS and SASEGT. V lost 4 bases to trimming and J lost 4 bases; unmatched junction nucleotides: 5.

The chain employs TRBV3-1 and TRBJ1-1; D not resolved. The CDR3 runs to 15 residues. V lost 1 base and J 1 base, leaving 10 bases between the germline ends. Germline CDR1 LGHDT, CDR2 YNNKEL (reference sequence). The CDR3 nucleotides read TGTGCCAGCAGCCAAGGGGCAGTTCGGAACACTGAAGCTTTCTTT. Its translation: CASSQGAVRNTEAFF.

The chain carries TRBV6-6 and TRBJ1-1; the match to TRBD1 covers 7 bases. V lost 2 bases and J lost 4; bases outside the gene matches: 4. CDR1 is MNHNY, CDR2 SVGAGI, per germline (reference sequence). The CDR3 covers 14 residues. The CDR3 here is CASSYKEGATEAFF. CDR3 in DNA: TGTGCCAGCAGTTACAAGGAGGGGGCCACTGAAGCTTTCTTT.

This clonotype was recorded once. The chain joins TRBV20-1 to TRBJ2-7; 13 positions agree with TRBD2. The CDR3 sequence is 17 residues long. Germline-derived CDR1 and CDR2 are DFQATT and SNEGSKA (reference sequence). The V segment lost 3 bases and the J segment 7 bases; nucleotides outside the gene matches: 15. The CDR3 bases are TGCAGTGCTAGGGGGGCCCGGACTAGCGGGAGCTTGGAAGAGCAGTACTTC. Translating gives CSARGARTSGSLEEQYF.

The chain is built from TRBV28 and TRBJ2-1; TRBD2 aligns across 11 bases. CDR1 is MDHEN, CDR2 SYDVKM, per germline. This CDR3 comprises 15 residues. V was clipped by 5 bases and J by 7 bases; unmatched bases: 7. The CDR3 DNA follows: TGTGCCAGCAGTCTAGCGGGAGGCCGGTTGAATGAGCAGTTCTTC. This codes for CASSLAGGRLNEQFF.

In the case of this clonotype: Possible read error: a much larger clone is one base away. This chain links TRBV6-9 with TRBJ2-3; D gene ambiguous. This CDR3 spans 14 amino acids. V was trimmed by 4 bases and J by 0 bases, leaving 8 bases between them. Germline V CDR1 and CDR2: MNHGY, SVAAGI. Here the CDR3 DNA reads TGTGCCAGCAGTTTAGGGAAGAGCACAGATACGCAGTATTTT. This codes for CASSLGKSTDTQYF.

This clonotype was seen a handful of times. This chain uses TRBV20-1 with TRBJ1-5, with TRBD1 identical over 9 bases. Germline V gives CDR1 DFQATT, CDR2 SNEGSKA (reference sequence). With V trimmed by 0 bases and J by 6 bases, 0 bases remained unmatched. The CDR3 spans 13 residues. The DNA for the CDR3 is TGCAGTGCTAGAGAGACAGGGGGTCAGCCCCAGCATTTT. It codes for CSARETGGQPQHF.

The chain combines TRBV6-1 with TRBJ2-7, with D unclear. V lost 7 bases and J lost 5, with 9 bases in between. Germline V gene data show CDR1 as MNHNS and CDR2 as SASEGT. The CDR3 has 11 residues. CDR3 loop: CASTDTHEQYF. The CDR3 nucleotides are TGTGCCAGCACCGACACCCACGAGCAGTACTTC.